This T cell receptor beta chain emerged from a study of early T cells in non-severe SARS-CoV-2 infection. Study-level points and caveats: Database matching using VDJdb favored anti-spike CD8 responses, with private and CD4 specificities left missing.

The library protocol tagged individual cDNA molecules with unique molecular identifiers. MiXCR was run by TCRdb on the 5' RACE reads, yielding one entry per CDR3 protein. The sample lists some 64,000 distinct CDR3 sequences; less than 14% were seen once. Concerning this clonotype itself: Antigen specificity is unknown.

CDR1 is DFQATT and CDR2 is SNEGSKA in the germline V gene (reference sequence). There are 15 residues in the CDR3. V lost 6 bases to trimming and J lost 4 bases, with 21 bases between them. Source material: whole blood. The rearrangement uses TRBV20-1 and TRBJ2-5, with no clear D. This sequence originates from an adult who was a healthcare worker with PCR-confirmed SARS-CoV-2 infection or an uninfected control (not recorded which). CDR3 protein: CSAPGLGSVLETQYF. For the CDR3, the DNA is TGCAGTGCCCCTGGCTTGGGCAGCGTTCTAGAGACCCAGTACTTC.